These T cell receptor beta chains were read from a single sample in a study of beta chain features in type 1 diabetes. Measured with immunoSEQ multiplex PCR; TCRdb has only the in-frame clones, and not every one. This table has 350,000 to 450,000 clones, approximately 12% appearing once. Sequenced material: naive CD4+ T cells from blood. These receptors were obtained from a woman aged 18-29 years with type 1 diabetes. Both conserved end residues are part of each CDR3. Fields, in order: D gene, V gene, J gene, clone size, CDR3 DNA, CDR3 protein. D genes are given only for firm matches. Rows may omit the clone size; those that give it use once, few, many or a size class.

NA	TRBV30	TRBJ2-7	NA	TGTGCCGGGGAGTCCCATTACTACGAGCAGTACTTC	CAGESHYYEQYF
NA	TRBV7-9	TRBJ1-1	few	TGTGCCAGCAGCTTTCTGCCCGGGAGCGCTGAAGCTTTCTTT	CASSFLPGSAEAFF
TRBD1	TRBV4-3	TRBJ2-3	few	TGCGCCAGCAGCCAAAGGACAGGGAGAGACACAGATACGCAGTATTTT	CASSQRTGRDTDTQYF
TRBD2	TRBV5-4	TRBJ2-1	few	TGTGCCAGCAGCTTGCGGGCCCTAGCGGGGCAATCCTACAATGAGCAGTTCTTC	CASSLRALAGQSYNEQFF
NA	TRBV7-2	TRBJ2-7	few	TGTGCCAGCAGCTTCCAGCGGAGCTCCTACGAGCAGTACTTC	CASSFQRSSYEQYF
TRBD2	TRBV7-8	TRBJ2-1	few	TGTGCCAGCAGCTTGGACCTAGCGGTATCGGGGAGGGAGCAGTTCTTC	CASSLDLAVSGREQFF
TRBD1	TRBV7-2	TRBJ1-6	few	TGTGCCAGCAGCTTTACGGGACAGGGTAATTCACCCCTCCACTTT	CASSFTGQGNSPLHF
NA	TRBV11-2	TRBJ2-4	few	TGTGCCAGCAGCTTAGCTAGAGAAAACATTCAGTACTTC	CASSLARENIQYF
NA	TRBV11-2	TRBJ1-1	NA	TGTGCCAGCAGCCAGCGTCGTGGGTACACTGAAGCTTTCTTT	CASSQRRGYTEAFF
NA	TRBV30	TRBJ1-5	NA	TGTGCCTGGAGTGAGAGCACCCTGACACAGCCCCAGCATTTT	CAWSESTLTQPQHF
TRBD1	TRBV7-9	TRBJ2-1	few	TGTGCCAGCAGACAGAACAGGGGCGATGAGCAGTTCTTC	CASRQNRGDEQFF
TRBD1	TRBV28	TRBJ1-5	few	TGTGCCAGCAGGCTACAGGGGGCTGGTCAGCCCCAGCATTTT	CASRLQGAGQPQHF
TRBD1	TRBV4-3	TRBJ2-7	few	TGCGCCAGCAGCCAAACTTTAGGGGGCTTGTACGAGCAGTACTTC	CASSQTLGGLYEQYF
TRBD1	TRBV19	TRBJ2-7	NA	TGTGCCAGTAGTATAGACGGAGACAGGGGAGCCTACGAGCAGTACTTC	CASSIDGDRGAYEQYF
TRBD1	TRBV7-2	TRBJ2-3	few	TGTGCCAGCAGCCCGGGACAGGGGAACACAGATACGCAGTATTTT	CASSPGQGNTDTQYF
NA	TRBV12-5	TRBJ1-5	NA	TGTGCTAGTGGTTTCCGGGAGAGCCAGCCCCAGCATTTT	CASGFRESQPQHF
NA	TRBV7-9	TRBJ2-7	few	TGTGCCAGCAGCTTATCGCGACTAGGTGGCTACGAGCAGTACTTC	CASSLSRLGGYEQYF
TRBD1	TRBV29-1	TRBJ2-5	few	TGCAGCGTTGACCCAGACAGGGAAGAGACCCAGTACTTC	CSVDPDREETQYF
NA	TRBV20-1	TRBJ2-4	few	TGCAGTGCTAGTCGGGACATTCAGTACTTC	CSASRDIQYF
TRBD2	TRBV14	TRBJ2-7	NA	TGTGCCAGCAGCCAAGGGGAGCGGGGTATCTACGAGCAGTACTTC	CASSQGERGIYEQYF
NA	TRBV7-9	TRBJ1-5	few	TGTGCCAGCAGCCCACTCCAACCAGGGAGCAATCAGCCCCAGCATTTT	CASSPLQPGSNQPQHF
TRBD1	TRBV4-1	TRBJ2-7	NA	TGCGCCAGCAGCCAGGTGGGACAGTTCTACGAGCAGTACTTC	CASSQVGQFYEQYF
NA	TRBV5-1	TRBJ2-5	few	TGCGCCAGCAGCTTGGGGGGGGAACAAGAGACCCAGTACTTC	CASSLGGEQETQYF
NA	TRBV18	TRBJ1-5	few	TGTGCCAGCTCACTGATGGGGGGGACCTCTAAGCCCCAGCATTTT	CASSLMGGTSKPQHF
TRBD1	TRBV29-1	TRBJ1-2	few	TGCAGACCCGGGAGGGGGCGAATTAATTATGGCTACACCTTC	CRPGRGRINYGYTF
NA	TRBV29-1	TRBJ2-3	NA	TGCAGCGTTGACCCGGGAACAGATACGCAGTATTTT	CSVDPGTDTQYF
TRBD2	TRBV19	TRBJ2-5	few	TGTGCCAGTTCTCCTCTAGCGGGGATTCAAGAGACCCAGTACTTC	CASSPLAGIQETQYF
NA	TRBV6-5	TRBJ2-1	NA	TGTGCCAGCAGAGGACTGGTAGAAAACTACAATGAGCAGTTCTTC	CASRGLVENYNEQFF
NA	TRBV5-6	TRBJ1-2	few	TGTGCCAGCAGCTTTCCGGGACAAAGGGTAGGGCGGATCTATGGCTACACCTTC	CASSFPGQRVGRIYGYTF
NA	TRBV9	TRBJ1-1	NA	TGTGCCAGCAGCGGAAACAGGGATCTGACTGAAGCTTTCTTT	CASSGNRDLTEAFF
NA	TRBV18	TRBJ1-2	few	TGTGCCAGCTCACCCGATAGAGGCTACACCTTC	CASSPDRGYTF
NA	TRBV7-9	TRBJ1-1	few	TGTGCCAGCAGTCTCACAGGTTACACTGAAGCTTTCTTT	CASSLTGYTEAFF